This T cell receptor beta chain is drawn from a study of blood T cell repertoires in COVID-19. Study context: T cells, B-cell-depleted T cells, or PBMCs provided the cDNA or gDNA that served as material.

Participant reports of clinical history set cohort assignment. The assay was immunoSEQ multiplex PCR, and TCRdb's table has in-frame clones only and misses some. The sample shows hundreds of thousands of clones, approximately 92% of them seen only once. The receptor's source is a man younger than 35 who had recovered from COVID-19. Specimen: PBMCs or T cells enriched from blood (not recorded which).

CDR3 sequence reads: CASSNQGTTNEKLFF. The CDR3 DNA is TGTGCCAGCAGCAACCAGGGGACGACTAATGAAAAACTGTTTTTT. The chain couples TRBV28 to TRBJ1-4; D perhaps matches TRBD1 (6 bases). Germline values: CDR1 MDHEN, CDR2 SYDVKM. V shed 6 bases and J shed 2 bases, with 13 bases lying between them. The CDR3 covers 15 residues.